This T cell receptor (beta chain) was identified in a study of identical twins. From germline, CDR1 is SGHAT and CDR2 FQNNGV. CDR3 size: 16 residues. The V end lost 4 bases, the J end lost 3 bases, and 17 bases lay between the germline ends. TCRdb reanalysed the 5' RACE reads using MiXCR and keeps one entry per CDR3 protein. The sample records about 460,000 distinct CDR3 sequences, 11% to 15% being singletons. This sample also appeared in a second study, on yellow fever vaccine responses in identical twins.

The source material was CD4+ T cells sorted from blood. The V call is TRBV11-2, the J call TRBJ2-3; D may correspond to TRBD1 or TRBD2 (6 bases each). The sequence was collected from a woman under 30 in good health. CDR3 bases: TGTGCCAGCAGCTCGACCCGGGGGCCCCTTACAGATACGCAGTATTTT. The encoded protein is CASSSTRGPLTDTQYF.